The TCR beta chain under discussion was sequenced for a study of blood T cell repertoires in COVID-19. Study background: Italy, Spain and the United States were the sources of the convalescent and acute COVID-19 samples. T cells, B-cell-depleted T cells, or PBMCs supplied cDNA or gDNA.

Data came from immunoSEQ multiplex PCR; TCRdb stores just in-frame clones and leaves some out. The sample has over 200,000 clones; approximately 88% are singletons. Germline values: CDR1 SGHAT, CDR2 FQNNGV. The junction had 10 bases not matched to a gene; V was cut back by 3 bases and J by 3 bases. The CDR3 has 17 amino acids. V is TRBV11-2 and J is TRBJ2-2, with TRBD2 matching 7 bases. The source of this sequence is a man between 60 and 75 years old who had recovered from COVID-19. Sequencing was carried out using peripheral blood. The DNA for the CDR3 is TGTGCCAGCAGCTTCGTTGGAACCGGGGGGTACACCGGGGAGCTGTTTTTT. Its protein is CASSFVGTGGYTGELFF.